This T cell receptor beta chain was sequenced in a study of T cells after posttransplantation cyclophosphamide. To note about this clone: Its antigen is unknown.

The CDR3 has 15 amino acids. CDR1 and CDR2 (germline): ENHRY, SYGVKD. V lost 6 bases, J lost 5 bases, and 10 bases stayed unmatched. Produced via immunoSEQ multiplex PCR; TCRdb's table is partial and in-frame only. Of tens of thousands of clones listed, around 83% are singletons. Notes on the study in general: Recipient CMV seropositivity and CMV reactivation strongly tracked TRB clonality.

The source material was PBMCs. The chain links TRBV10-3 to TRBJ1-1; 9 bases map to TRBD1. The sequence came from a man under 40 with a blood cancer, CMV-positive, and with a related stem cell donor. The CDR3 nucleotides are TGTGCCATCAGGGGACAGGGTGAGTTAGCAACTGAAGCTTTCTTT. This encodes CAIRGQGELATEAFF.